This TCR beta chain originates from a study of T cells in Graves' hyperthyroidism and ophthalmopathy. Trimming removed 6 bases from V and 5 bases from J; junction bases left unmatched: 7. The CDR3 consists of 13 residues. Germline CDR1 is DFQATT and CDR2 is SNEGSKA (reference sequence). With respect to this clonotype: Its antigen is undetermined.

Amplification yielded TCR beta CDR3 regions, with RNA transcripts as the source. TCR CDR3 underwent first-round RT-PCR with the HTBI primer set. TCRdb processed the multiplex PCR reads anew with MiXCR; each CDR3 protein has one entry. Of some 92,000 distinct CDR3 sequences in the sample, approximately 39% are singletons; the top ten hold 9.5% to 13%. The study, taken as a whole, reports: Most thyroid clonotypes with frequency above 0.001 were detected in blood. Ophthalmopathy was separated from stable hyperthyroidism by a 13 V-J model.

Researchers defined stable Graves' hyperthyroidism as no ophthalmopathy progression within 18 months. Uncontrolled infection, other autoimmune disease, pregnancy and lactation each barred patients from inclusion. The sequence was collected from a woman aged 30 to 39 with Graves' hyperthyroidism. What was sequenced was peripheral blood or thyroid tissue (not recorded which). J is TRBJ2-5 and V is TRBV20-1, with TRBD1 matching 9 bases. The CDR3 reads CSAWDRVDETQYF. CDR3 DNA: TGCAGTGCGTGGGACAGGGTCGACGAGACCCAGTACTTC.